This T cell receptor beta chain was sequenced during a study of blood T cells in healthy people across ages. The second PCR ran about 6 to 11 cycles with a sample-barcoded 5' primer and J-beta primers. A single record per CDR3 protein comes from TCRdb applying MiXCR to the 5' RACE reads. The sample contains about 1.8 million distinct CDR3 sequences, approximately 50% of which appear only once. The CDR3 has 13 amino acids. V lost 4 bases, J lost 7 bases, and 12 bases lay in between. The germline CDR1 and CDR2 sequences are SGHTA and FQGNSA. The sample consisted of blood. This TCR derives from a woman aged 40 to 50 in good health. The genes are TRBV7-2 and TRBJ2-3, with D perhaps given as TRBD1 or TRBD2 (5 bases each). The CDR3 loop reads CASSYHEGYTQYF. Written as DNA, the CDR3 is TGTGCCAGCAGCTATCACGAGGGGTATACGCAGTATTTT.